The 23 T cell receptor beta chains given below trace back to one sample, sequenced in a study of human T cells and chemical hapten exposure. Indicated time point: patch test 1, 2 weeks after DPC sensitization. Treatment specified: therapeutic diphenylcyclopropenone sensitization with weekly scalp DPC. TCRdb itself ran the RACE reads through MiXCR, one entry per CDR3 protein. The sample yields about 120,000 distinct CDR3 sequences, about an eighth seen once. The sample here was whole blood, taken in connection with sensitization to the hapten diphenylcyclopropenone (DPC). The receptors come from a young man with alopecia areata. Some clones in this sample may be carry-over from other donors' samples.

V is TRBV15 and J is TRBJ2-3; tentatively, D is TRBD2 (6 bases). V lost 5 bases, J lost 2 bases, and 20 bases lay in between. The CDR3 extends over 17 amino acids. Germline CDR1 reads LNHNV; CDR2 reads YYDKDF (reference sequence). CDR3 in DNA: TGTGCCACCAGCCTCCTCTCGGCCAGCGGGCTCACAGATACGCAGTATTTT. It is translated as CATSLLSASGLTDTQYF.

This clonotype has just a few counts. The chain has TRBV4-3 and TRBJ2-1, with 11 bases matching TRBD1. J lost 8 bases, V lost 3 bases, and 3 bases had no gene match. Germline CDR1 and CDR2: LGHNA and YSLEER. The CDR3 runs to 14 residues. DNA for the CDR3: TGCGCCAGCAGCCAGGGACAGGGGGTCTATGAGCAGTTCTTC. Amino acid sequence: CASSQGQGVYEQFF.

In its sample, this clonotype was seen many times. The rearrangement uses TRBV29-1 and TRBJ1-2; TRBD1 is a possible D gene (6 bases). The CDR3 consists of 13 residues. Germline V gives CDR1 SQVTM, CDR2 ANQGSEA. V gave up 3 bases and J gave up 4 bases, with 12 bases separating them. The CDR3 region is CSVDQGLGYGYTF. CDR3 bases: TGCAGCGTTGACCAGGGGTTGGGCTATGGCTACACCTTC.

This chain joins TRBV9 and TRBJ1-6, with 9 bases identical to TRBD1. The J segment lost 13 bases and the V segment lost 0 bases, leaving 11 bases of the junction unmatched. The CDR3 length is 16 residues. The germline V gene encodes CDR1 SGDLS and CDR2 YYNGEE. The CDR3 sequence: CASSVDGGTGFFPLHF. The CDR3 nucleotides are TGTGCCAGCAGCGTAGATGGAGGGACAGGGTTTTTCCCCCTCCACTTT.

This clonotype was observed a few times. The V gene is TRBV28, the J gene TRBJ1-6, with a weak D call TRBD1 (6 bases). The CDR3 runs 14 residues. Germline-derived CDR1 and CDR2 are MDHEN and SYDVKM. The CDR3 sequence: CGTDSTSYNSPLHF. The CDR3 DNA follows: TGTGGGACGGACAGCACCTCCTATAATTCACCCCTCCACTTT. The full variable domain, its missing parts supplied by reference TRBV28 and TRBJ1-6, is DVKVTQSSRYLVKRTGEKVFLECVQDMDHENMFWYRQDPGLGLRLIYFSYDVKMKEKGDIPEGYSVSREKKERFSLILESASTNQTSMYLCGTDSTSYNSPLHFGNGTRLTVT.

The chain is built from TRBV29-1 and TRBJ2-1; a weak D match, TRBD2 (7 bases). Germline V lookup: CDR1 SQVTM, CDR2 ANQGSEA. CDR3 length equals 13 residues. The germline V and J ends were trimmed by 6 bases and 4 bases, with 13 bases remaining between them. CDR3 in DNA: TGCAGCGTGAGGGGGGGCGAGTACAATGAGCAGTTCTTC. Its translation: CSVRGGEYNEQFF.

This clonotype was observed a few times. The rearrangement joins TRBV5-4 to TRBJ2-3; D call uncertain. Trimming took off 0 bases at V and 6 bases at J, with 11 bases between the two ends. CDR3 length: 14 residues. Germline loops: CDR1 SGHNT, CDR2 YYREEE (reference sequence). CDR3 amino acids: CASSLAVVRDTQYF. CDR3 nucleotide sequence: TGTGCCAGCAGCTTGGCGGTGGTGCGGGATACGCAGTATTTT.

This sequence joins TRBV12-3 or TRBV12-4 and TRBJ2-5; D is unresolved. V was pared by 6 bases and J by 3 bases, with 23 bases between. The CDR3 is made up of 17 amino acids. The CDR3 here is CASSPTPSPWAEETQYF. Here the CDR3 DNA reads TGTGCCAGCAGCCCGACTCCTTCGCCATGGGCGGAAGAGACCCAGTACTTC.

This chain joins TRBV2 and TRBJ2-1, with 9 bases fitting TRBD1. CDR3 size: 14 residues. Germline CDR1 and CDR2: SNHLY and FYNNEI. Trimming took 9 bases from V and 4 from J; bases not matched to a gene: 7. The CDR3 sequence: CARAQGQGYNEQFF. As DNA, the CDR3 is TGTGCCAGGGCCCAAGGACAGGGGTACAATGAGCAGTTCTTC.

The chain carries TRBV7-2 and TRBJ1-5; possible D gene TRBD1, 5 bases. Trimming pared 2 bases from V and 2 bases from J, leaving 10 bases between. CDR1 is SGHTA and CDR2 is FQGNSA in the germline V gene. The CDR3 is 15 amino acids. The CDR3 DNA follows: TGTGCCAGCAGCTTAAGCAGAGGGGGCAATCAGCCCCAGCATTTT. It specifies CASSLSRGGNQPQHF.

The chain is built from TRBV21-1 and TRBJ2-4. TRBV21-1 is a pseudogene locus. CDR3 length equals 17 residues. CDR3 coding DNA: TGTGCCAGCAGCAAAGGAGGCGAGAATTTAGCCAAAAACATTCAGTACTTC. This sequence encodes CASSKGGENLAKNIQYF.

This clonotype has only a few counts. V usage is TRBV12-3 or TRBV12-4 and J usage is TRBJ2-3, with 10 bases matching TRBD2. V dropped 7 bases and J dropped 1; count of bases not matched to a gene: 5. This CDR3 is 15 amino acids long. The CDR3 DNA follows: TGTGCCAGCACTACTCTAGCGGGGGGCACAGATACGCAGTATTTT. Its translation is CASTTLAGGTDTQYF.

At least ten counts were recorded for this clonotype. The chain employs TRBV6-5 and TRBJ2-7; D is perhaps TRBD1 or TRBD2 (5 bases each). This CDR3 has 14 amino acids. Germline lookup yields CDR1 MNHEY and CDR2 SVGAGI. V was clipped by 2 bases and J by 3 bases, with 11 bases between them. As DNA, the CDR3 is TGTGCCAGCAGTTACCGCCAGAGGGGCTACGAGCAGTACGTC. Residues: CASSYRQRGYEQYV.

The rearrangement uses TRBV27 and TRBJ2-2; D is perhaps TRBD2 (7 bases). This CDR3 is built from 14 residues. V was cut by 5 bases and J by 6 bases, with 13 bases left in between. CDR1 and CDR2 from the germline V gene are MNHEY and SMNVEV (reference sequence). Here the CDR3 DNA reads TGTGCCAGCAGTCCTACGGGGGGCCCCGGGGAGCTGTTTTTT. This translates into CASSPTGGPGELFF.

This chain connects TRBV7-2 to TRBJ1-3; D gene uncertain. The CDR3 loop spans 15 amino acids. V gave up 4 bases and J gave up 0 bases, with 10 bases separating them. Germline V CDR1 and CDR2: SGHTA, FQGNSA. This CDR3 is CASSSGPDSGNTIYF. CDR3 DNA sequence: TGTGCCAGCAGCTCTGGGCCGGACTCTGGAAACACCATATATTTT.

The rearrangement joins TRBV18 to TRBJ1-1; a possible D gene is TRBD1 (5 bases). Per the germline V gene, CDR1 is KGHSH and CDR2 is LQKENI. The V gene lost 2 bases and the J gene lost 1 base, with 11 bases spanning the gap. This CDR3 is built from 15 residues. The chain's CDR3 is CASSPMGGTNTEAFF. Written as DNA, the CDR3 is TGTGCCAGCTCACCAATGGGGGGGACGAACACTGAAGCTTTCTTT.

This clonotype was seen more than once but under ten times. The V gene is TRBV27, the J gene TRBJ2-7; D is perhaps TRBD1 (6 bases). CDR1 MNHEY and CDR2 SMNVEV come from the germline V gene (reference sequence). This CDR3 contains 15 residues. V lost 4 bases, J lost 0 bases, and 13 bases lay in between. CDR3 protein: CASSSSRDTSYEQYV. In DNA form, the CDR3 reads TGTGCCAGCAGTTCCTCCCGGGACACCTCCTACGAGCAGTACGTC.

This clonotype appeared once. The rearrangement joins TRBV7-2 to TRBJ1-2, with 9 positions matching TRBD1. CDR3 length equals 14 residues. Per the germline V gene, CDR1 is SGHTA and CDR2 is FQGNSA. V lost 6 bases to trimming and J lost 7 bases; unmatched junction nucleotides: 9. This CDR3 reads CASSPPGQGFGYTF. As DNA, the CDR3 is TGTGCCAGCAGTCCTCCCGGACAGGGGTTTGGCTACACCTTC.

The table lists this clonotype with many counts. The chain carries TRBV5-1 and TRBJ1-2; 8 bases are a match to TRBD1. This CDR3 spans 14 amino acids. Per the germline V gene, CDR1 is SGHRS and CDR2 is YFSETQ. The ends lost 4 bases at V and 8 bases at J; junction bases unmatched: 10. This chain's CDR3 is CASSPNSGGEGYTF. CDR3 in DNA: TGCGCCAGCAGCCCTAATTCAGGGGGCGAAGGCTACACCTTC.

The chain uses TRBV6-5 and TRBJ2-1; 7 bases fit TRBD1. Germline V gene data show CDR1 as MNHEY and CDR2 as SVGAGI. Germline trimming cut 5 bases from V and 10 bases from J; bases unmatched to any gene: 8. This CDR3 comprises 13 residues. CDR3 sequence (DNA): TGTGCCAGCAGTCCTACAGGGGCAAGGGAGCAGTTCTTC. This gives the protein CASSPTGAREQFF.

This clonotype was detected a few times. V gene TRBV5-1 combines with J gene TRBJ2-2; 7 bases map to TRBD1. CDR1 and CDR2 (germline): SGHRS, YFSETQ. The CDR3 runs 16 residues. J was trimmed by 6 bases and V by 0 bases; bases with no gene match: 8. Written as DNA, the CDR3 is TGCGCCAGCAGCTTGGGGGGACAGTTCTCGGCCGGGGAGCTGTTTTTT. Residues: CASSLGGQFSAGELFF.

V and J are TRBV12-3 or TRBV12-4 and TRBJ2-5; tentatively, D is TRBD2 (6 bases). The V end lost 3 bases, the J end lost 0 bases, and 8 bases lay between the germline ends. The CDR3 is 14 amino acids. CDR3 amino acids: CASSFREYQETQYF. As DNA, the CDR3 is TGTGCCAGCAGTTTCCGGGAGTACCAAGAGACCCAGTACTTC.

This clonotype has just a few counts. This rearrangement joins TRBV7-9 to TRBJ2-5; 9 bases line up with TRBD2. CDR1 is SEHNR, CDR2 FQNEAQ, per germline (reference sequence). V shed 2 bases, J shed 5 bases, and the junction held 6 bases outside the gene matches. The CDR3 loop spans 15 amino acids. CDR3: CASSLSGLASETQYF. DNA of the CDR3: TGTGCCAGCAGCTTATCGGGACTAGCTAGCGAGACCCAGTACTTC.